The source of this T cell receptor (beta chain) is a study of early T cells in non-severe SARS-CoV-2 infection. Study at large: Sequencing was performed on bulk RNA from unsorted whole blood, leaving chains unpaired. Study conclusions and caveats: Lookups in VDJdb leaned toward anti-spike CD8 responses and missed private and CD4 specificities.

This clonotype was seen more than once but under ten times. Its antigen remains unknown. As part of library construction, unique molecular identifiers were attached to individual cDNA molecules. One entry per CDR3 protein results from TCRdb running MiXCR on the 5' RACE reads. Of about 36,000 distinct CDR3 sequences in the sample, around 7% were seen once. The CDR3 totals 13 residues. CDR1 is SQVTM, CDR2 ANQGSEA, per germline. Germline trimming cut 6 bases from V and 3 bases from J; bases unmatched to any gene: 7. This rearrangement joins TRBV29-1 to TRBJ2-5, with TRBD1 matching 7 bases. Sample: whole blood, taken at baseline. The TCR was taken from an adult who was a healthcare worker with PCR-confirmed SARS-CoV-2 infection or an uninfected control (not recorded which). The CDR3 sequence is CSVEGQPKETQYF. CDR3 bases: TGCAGCGTAGAGGGACAGCCCAAAGAGACCCAGTACTTC.